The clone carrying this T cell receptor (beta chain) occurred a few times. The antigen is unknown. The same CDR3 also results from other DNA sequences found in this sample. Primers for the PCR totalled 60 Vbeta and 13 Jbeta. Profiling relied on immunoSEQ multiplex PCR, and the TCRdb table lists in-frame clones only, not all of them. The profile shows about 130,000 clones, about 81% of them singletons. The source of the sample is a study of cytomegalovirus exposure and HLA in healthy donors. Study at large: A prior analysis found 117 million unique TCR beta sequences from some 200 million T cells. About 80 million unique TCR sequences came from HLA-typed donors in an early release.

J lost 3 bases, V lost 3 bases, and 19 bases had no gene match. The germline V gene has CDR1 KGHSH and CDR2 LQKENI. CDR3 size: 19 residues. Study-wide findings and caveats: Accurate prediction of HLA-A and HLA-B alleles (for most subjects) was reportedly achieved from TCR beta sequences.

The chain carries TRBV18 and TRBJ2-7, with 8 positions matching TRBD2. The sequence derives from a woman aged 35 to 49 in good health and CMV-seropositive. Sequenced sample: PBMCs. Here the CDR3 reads CASSPEVAGSRRNLYEQYF. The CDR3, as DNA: TGTGCCAGCTCACCCGAGGTAGCGGGAAGCCGCCGTAATCTCTACGAGCAGTACTTC.